This record looks at one TCR beta chain sequence and its context. Its specificity is not known. The CDR3 is 16 residues long. V lost 6 bases and J 6 bases, leaving 23 bases between the germline ends. The germline V gene has CDR1 SGHVS and CDR2 FNYEAQ. The source of the sample is a study of graft-versus-host responses after intestinal transplantation. Study as a whole: Each recipient received a multivisceral, liver-intestinal, or isolated intestinal graft. For 2 to 4 years after anti-thymocyte globulin induction, all recipients took tacrolimus and steroids. The study's findings and limits: Present in recipient marrow, GvH clones included some that appeared first in ileum or blood. Patients who carried graft-donor T cell macrochimerism also had high graft-versus-host to host-versus-graft clonal ratios in their allografts.

Repertoires were generated with immunoSEQ multiplex PCR, while TCRdb's copy carries only in-frame clones and drops some. The sample lists about 70,000 clones, 90% occurring once. The chain joins TRBV7-6 to TRBJ2-5; D perhaps matches TRBD2 (5 bases). The source was unstimulated CD8+ T cells sorted from spleen or lymph node cells, collected before transplant. This TCR was recovered from a human donor who was the organ donor for an intestinal transplant. CDR3 in amino acids: CASSFPRTDFEKTQYF. The CDR3 DNA is TGTGCCAGCAGTTTCCCGAGGACGGACTTTGAGAAGACCCAGTACTTC.